Shown below are 2 T cell receptor beta chains from a single sample sequenced in a study of blood T cell repertoires in COVID-19. The method was immunoSEQ multiplex PCR; TCRdb's version includes in-frame clones alone and lacks a portion of them. The sample yields tens of thousands of clones, around 83% seen once. The source material was peripheral blood. These receptors were obtained from a man in his fifties or sixties with acute or convalescent COVID-19.

CDR3 nucleotides: TGTGCCAGCAGTTCAGCAGGGGACGACACCGGGGAGCTGTTTTTT. Amino acid sequence: CASSSAGDDTGELFF. The chain couples TRBV28 to TRBJ2-2; weak D call: TRBD1 (6 bases). V was clipped by 4 bases and J by 3 bases, with 12 bases between them. The germline CDR1 and CDR2 sequences are MDHEN and SYDVKM. This CDR3 has 15 residues.

V and J are TRBV13 and TRBJ2-3, with D tentatively TRBD2 (6 bases). Germline assignment: CDR1 PRHDT and CDR2 FYEKMQ (reference sequence). Trimming stripped 5 bases from V and 1 base from J, with 10 bases between. This CDR3 region has 14 residues. CDR3 protein: CASSPSSGTDTQYF. CDR3 DNA sequence: TGTGCCAGCAGCCCGTCTAGCGGCACAGATACGCAGTATTTT.